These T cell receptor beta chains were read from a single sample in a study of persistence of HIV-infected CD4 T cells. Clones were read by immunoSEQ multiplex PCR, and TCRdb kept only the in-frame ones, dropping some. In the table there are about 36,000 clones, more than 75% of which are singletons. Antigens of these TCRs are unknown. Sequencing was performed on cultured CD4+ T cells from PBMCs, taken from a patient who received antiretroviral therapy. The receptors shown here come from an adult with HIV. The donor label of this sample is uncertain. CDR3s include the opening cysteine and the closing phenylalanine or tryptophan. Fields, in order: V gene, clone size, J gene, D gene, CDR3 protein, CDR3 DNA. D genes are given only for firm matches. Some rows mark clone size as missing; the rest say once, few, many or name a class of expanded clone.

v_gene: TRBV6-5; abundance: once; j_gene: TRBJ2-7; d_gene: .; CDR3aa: CASHQSYEQYF; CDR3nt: TGTGCCAGCCACCAGAGCTACGAGCAGTACTTC
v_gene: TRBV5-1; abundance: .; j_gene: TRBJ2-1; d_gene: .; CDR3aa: CASSLMTLSLNEQFF; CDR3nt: TGCGCCAGCAGCTTGATGACTCTCTCCCTCAATGAGCAGTTCTTC
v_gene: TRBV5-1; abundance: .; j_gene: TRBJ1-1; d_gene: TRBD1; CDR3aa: CASKIDRGLEAFF; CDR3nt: TGCGCCAGCAAAATTGACAGGGGTCTCGAAGCTTTCTTT
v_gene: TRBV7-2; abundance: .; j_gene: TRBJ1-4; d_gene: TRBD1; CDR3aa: CASSPRLQGAGEKLFF; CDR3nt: TGTGCCAGCAGCCCACGCCTACAGGGGGCTGGTGAAAAACTGTTTTTT
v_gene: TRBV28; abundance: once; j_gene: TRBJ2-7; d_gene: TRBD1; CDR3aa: CASSIHGTGVYEQYF; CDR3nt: TGTGCCAGCAGTATCCACGGGACAGGCGTCTACGAGCAGTACTTC
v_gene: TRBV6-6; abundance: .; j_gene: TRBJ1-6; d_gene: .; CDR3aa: CASSYSQYNSPLHF; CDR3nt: TGTGCCAGCAGTTACAGCCAGTATAATTCACCCCTCCACTTT
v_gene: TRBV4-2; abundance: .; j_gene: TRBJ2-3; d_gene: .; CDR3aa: CASSQPGSLTDTQYF; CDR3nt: TGTGCCAGCAGCCAACCGGGTTCCCTCACAGATACGCAGTATTTT
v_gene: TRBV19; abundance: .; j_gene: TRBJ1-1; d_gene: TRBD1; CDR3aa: CASSTGTGWNTEAFF; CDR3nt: TGTGCCAGTAGTACCGGGACAGGTTGGAACACTGAAGCTTTCTTT
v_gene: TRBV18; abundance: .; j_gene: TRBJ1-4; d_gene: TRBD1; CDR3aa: CASSSVTGMDEKLFF; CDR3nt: TGTGCCAGCTCATCCGTGACAGGGATGGATGAAAAACTGTTTTTT
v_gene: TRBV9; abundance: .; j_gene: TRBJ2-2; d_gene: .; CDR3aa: CASQPEFGELFF; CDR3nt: TGTGCCTCCCAACCAGAGTTCGGGGAGCTGTTTTTT
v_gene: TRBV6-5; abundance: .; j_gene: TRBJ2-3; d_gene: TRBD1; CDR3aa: CATGQEGTDTQYF; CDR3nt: TGTGCCACTGGACAGGAAGGCACAGATACGCAGTATTTT
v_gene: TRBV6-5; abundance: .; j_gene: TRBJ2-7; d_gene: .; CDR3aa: CASSYRRQEILEQYF; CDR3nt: TGTGCCAGCAGTTATCGGCGACAGGAGATACTGGAGCAGTACTTC
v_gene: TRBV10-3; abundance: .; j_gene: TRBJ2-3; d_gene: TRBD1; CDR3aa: CAISESESGGMTDTQYF; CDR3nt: TGTGCCATCAGTGAGTCGGAGTCAGGGGGCATGACAGATACGCAGTATTTT
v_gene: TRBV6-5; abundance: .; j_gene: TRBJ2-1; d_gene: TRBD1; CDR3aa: CASTPGDRAGNEQFF; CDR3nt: TGTGCCAGCACCCCGGGGGACAGGGCTGGGAATGAGCAGTTCTTC
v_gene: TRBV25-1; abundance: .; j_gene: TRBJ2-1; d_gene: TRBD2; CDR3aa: CASSERGKRDYNEQFF; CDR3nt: TGTGCCAGCAGCGAGAGAGGGAAGCGGGACTACAATGAGCAGTTCTTC
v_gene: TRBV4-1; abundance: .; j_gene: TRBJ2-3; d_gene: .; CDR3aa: CASSQDQWGRGTDTQYF; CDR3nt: TGCGCCAGCAGCCAAGATCAATGGGGAAGGGGGACAGATACGCAGTATTTT
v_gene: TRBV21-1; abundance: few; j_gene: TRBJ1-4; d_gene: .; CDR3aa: CASSKPGPQVANEKLFF; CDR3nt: TGTGCCAGCAGCAAACCGGGACCCCAGGTGGCTAATGAAAAACTGTTTTTT
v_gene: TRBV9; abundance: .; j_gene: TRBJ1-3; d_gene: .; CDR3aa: CASSVGAGSYTIYF; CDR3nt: TGTGCCAGCAGCGTAGGGGCAGGGTCGTACACCATATATTTT
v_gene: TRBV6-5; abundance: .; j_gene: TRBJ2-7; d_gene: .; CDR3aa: CASSPEGNSYEQYF; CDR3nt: TGTGCCAGCAGTCCGGAGGGTAATTCCTACGAGCAGTACTTC
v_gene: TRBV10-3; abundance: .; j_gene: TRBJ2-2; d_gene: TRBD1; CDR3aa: CAIKDRVGETGELFF; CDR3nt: TGTGCCATAAAGGACAGGGTGGGAGAAACCGGGGAGCTGTTTTTT